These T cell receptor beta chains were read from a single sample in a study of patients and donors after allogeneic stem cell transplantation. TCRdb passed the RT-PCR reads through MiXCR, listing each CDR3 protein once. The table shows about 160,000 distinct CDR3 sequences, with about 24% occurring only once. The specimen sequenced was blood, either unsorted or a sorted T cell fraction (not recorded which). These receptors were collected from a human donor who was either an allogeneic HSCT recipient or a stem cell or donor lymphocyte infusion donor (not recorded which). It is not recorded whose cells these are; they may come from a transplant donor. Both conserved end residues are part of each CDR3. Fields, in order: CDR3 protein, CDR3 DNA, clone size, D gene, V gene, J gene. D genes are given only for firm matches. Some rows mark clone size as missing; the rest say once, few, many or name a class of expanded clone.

CDR3aa: CSARYSGSLPNEQFF; CDR3nt: TGCAGTGCTAGGTATAGCGGGAGCCTACCCAATGAGCAGTTCTTC; abundance: -; d_gene: TRBD2; v_gene: TRBV20-1; j_gene: TRBJ2-1
CDR3aa: CASTVGGEGGELFF; CDR3nt: TGTGCCAGCACCGTGGGAGGAGAGGGCGGGGAGCTGTTTTTT; abundance: few; d_gene: -; v_gene: TRBV12-3/TRBV12-4; j_gene: TRBJ2-2
CDR3aa: CASSQDWRGYATNEKLFF; CDR3nt: TGTGCCAGCAGCCAAGATTGGAGGGGGTATGCAACTAATGAAAAACTGTTTTTT; abundance: -; d_gene: -; v_gene: TRBV14; j_gene: TRBJ1-4
CDR3aa: CASSPKDRGRDGYTF; CDR3nt: TGTGCCAGCAGCCCAAAAGACAGGGGGCGCGATGGCTACACCTTC; abundance: -; d_gene: TRBD1; v_gene: TRBV3-1; j_gene: TRBJ1-2
CDR3aa: CAGDGGQSTDTQYF; CDR3nt: TGTGCGGGGGACGGGGGACAGAGCACAGATACGCAGTATTTT; abundance: -; d_gene: -; v_gene: TRBV2; j_gene: TRBJ2-3
CDR3aa: CASSYVRQPLDYGYTF; CDR3nt: TGTGCCAGCAGTTACGTCCGGCAACCTCTAGACTATGGCTACACCTTC; abundance: -; d_gene: -; v_gene: TRBV6-2/TRBV6-3; j_gene: TRBJ1-2
CDR3aa: CSARTSGGLSTDTQYF; CDR3nt: TGCAGTGCTAGAACTAGCGGGGGGCTTAGCACAGATACGCAGTATTTT; abundance: -; d_gene: TRBD2; v_gene: TRBV20-1; j_gene: TRBJ2-3
CDR3aa: CASSDHLDSGWEAFF; CDR3nt: TGTGCCAGCTCCGACCACCTCGACAGCGGCTGGGAAGCTTTCTTT; abundance: -; d_gene: -; v_gene: TRBV18; j_gene: TRBJ1-1
CDR3aa: CASSPRTSGYSYNEQFF; CDR3nt: TGTGCCAGCAGTCCACGGACTAGCGGATACTCCTACAATGAGCAGTTCTTC; abundance: -; d_gene: TRBD2; v_gene: TRBV28; j_gene: TRBJ2-1
CDR3aa: CASSFKQGDLYGYTF; CDR3nt: TGTGCCAGCAGCTTCAAACAGGGTGATCTCTATGGCTACACCTTC; abundance: few; d_gene: -; v_gene: TRBV5-7; j_gene: TRBJ1-2
CDR3aa: CASGDNQETQYF; CDR3nt: TGTGCCAGCGGCGACAACCAAGAGACCCAGTACTTC; abundance: -; d_gene: -; v_gene: TRBV5-6; j_gene: TRBJ2-5
CDR3aa: CSVLGGDYNEQFF; CDR3nt: TGCAGCGTTCTGGGCGGGGATTACAATGAGCAGTTCTTC; abundance: -; d_gene: -; v_gene: TRBV29-1; j_gene: TRBJ2-1
CDR3aa: CATRTVGREGYTF; CDR3nt: TGTGCCACCCGGACGGTTGGCCGGGAGGGCTACACCTTC; abundance: -; d_gene: -; v_gene: TRBV2; j_gene: TRBJ1-2
CDR3aa: CAISERDGDEQFF; CDR3nt: TGTGCCATCAGTGAGAGGGACGGGGATGAGCAGTTCTTC; abundance: few; d_gene: -; v_gene: TRBV10-3; j_gene: TRBJ2-1
CDR3aa: CSASPRMNTEAFF; CDR3nt: TGCAGCGCCTCTCCACGGATGAACACTGAAGCTTTCTTT; abundance: few; d_gene: -; v_gene: TRBV29-1; j_gene: TRBJ1-1
CDR3aa: CSAIALAGGVNEQFF; CDR3nt: TGCAGTGCTATAGCACTAGCGGGAGGAGTTAATGAGCAGTTCTTC; abundance: few; d_gene: TRBD2; v_gene: TRBV20-1; j_gene: TRBJ2-1
CDR3aa: CASSLVRTTQETQYF; CDR3nt: TGTGCCAGCAGCTTAGTACGGACAACCCAAGAGACCCAGTACTTC; abundance: -; d_gene: -; v_gene: TRBV7-2; j_gene: TRBJ2-5
CDR3aa: CASSQQGLNSPLHF; CDR3nt: TGTGCCAGCAGCCAACAGGGTTTGAATTCACCCCTCCACTTT; abundance: few; d_gene: -; v_gene: TRBV7-6; j_gene: TRBJ1-6
CDR3aa: CASSGGQILNTEAFF; CDR3nt: TGTGCCAGCAGCGGGGGACAGATCCTGAACACTGAAGCTTTCTTT; abundance: few; d_gene: TRBD1; v_gene: TRBV5-6; j_gene: TRBJ1-1
CDR3aa: CASSERGGNTEAFF; CDR3nt: TGTGCCAGCAGCGAACGAGGGGGGAACACTGAAGCTTTCTTT; abundance: -; d_gene: -; v_gene: TRBV9; j_gene: TRBJ1-1
CDR3aa: CAISESQFRDTAGEQYF; CDR3nt: TGTGCCATCAGTGAGTCCCAATTCCGGGACACCGCGGGAGAGCAGTACTTC; abundance: -; d_gene: -; v_gene: TRBV10-3; j_gene: TRBJ2-7
CDR3aa: CSAQQDSAYEAFF; CDR3nt: TGCAGTGCTCAGCAGGACAGCGCCTATGAAGCTTTCTTT; abundance: few; d_gene: -; v_gene: TRBV20-1; j_gene: TRBJ1-1